A selection of T cell receptor beta chains follows, all from one sample in a study of blood T cells in healthy people across ages. Each CDR3 protein is one row after TCRdb ran MiXCR on the 5' RACE reads. This table has 1.5 million to 1.9 million distinct CDR3 sequences, approximately 42% appearing once. Material for sequencing was blood. All receptors derive from a woman under 30 in good health. CDR3s include the opening cysteine and the closing phenylalanine or tryptophan. A D gene is named only where the DNA matches it firmly. Size tells how often a clone was seen (once, few, many) or the class of an expanded clone, and some rows leave it out.

D gene: .; J gene: TRBJ1-2; V gene: TRBV12-3/TRBV12-4; clone size: .; CDR3 protein: CASSVSGSWSYTF; CDR3 DNA: TGTGCCAGCAGTGTCAGCGGGAGTTGGAGCTACACCTTC
D gene: .; J gene: TRBJ2-4; V gene: TRBV9; clone size: .; CDR3 protein: CASSVGDWFGIIQYF; CDR3 DNA: TGTGCCAGCAGCGTAGGGGACTGGTTTGGGATCATTCAGTACTTC
D gene: .; J gene: TRBJ2-2; V gene: TRBV12-3/TRBV12-4; clone size: .; CDR3 protein: CASIIGVLKAGELFF; CDR3 DNA: TGTGCCAGCATTATAGGGGTGTTAAAGGCCGGGGAGCTGTTTTTT
D gene: .; J gene: TRBJ1-2; V gene: TRBV6-5; clone size: .; CDR3 protein: CASSLDSRFYGYTF; CDR3 DNA: TGTGCCAGCAGTTTGGACAGCCGCTTCTATGGCTACACCTTC
D gene: .; J gene: TRBJ2-7; V gene: TRBV20-1; clone size: .; CDR3 protein: CSARPTTSSYEQYF; CDR3 DNA: TGCAGTGCTAGACCGACTACTAGCTCCTACGAGCAGTACTTC
D gene: .; J gene: TRBJ2-5; V gene: TRBV7-2; clone size: few; CDR3 protein: CASSLVAQGETQYF; CDR3 DNA: TGTGCCAGCAGCTTAGTGGCACAGGGCGAGACCCAGTACTTC
D gene: .; J gene: TRBJ1-5; V gene: TRBV12-3/TRBV12-4; clone size: few; CDR3 protein: CASSLVGRDQPQHF; CDR3 DNA: TGTGCCAGCAGTTTAGTGGGACGGGATCAGCCCCAGCATTTT
D gene: TRBD1; J gene: TRBJ2-5; V gene: TRBV4-3; clone size: .; CDR3 protein: CASSQDLGTGVRETQYF; CDR3 DNA: TGCGCCAGCAGCCAAGATTTAGGGACAGGGGTACGAGAGACCCAGTACTTC
D gene: .; J gene: TRBJ1-2; V gene: TRBV4-3; clone size: .; CDR3 protein: CASSQDWYYDYTF; CDR3 DNA: TGCGCCAGCAGCCAAGATTGGTACTATGACTACACCTTC
D gene: TRBD1; J gene: TRBJ1-2; V gene: TRBV3-1; clone size: .; CDR3 protein: CASSRVQGNGYTF; CDR3 DNA: TGTGCCAGCAGCCGCGTACAGGGGAATGGCTACACCTTC
D gene: TRBD2; J gene: TRBJ2-3; V gene: TRBV7-9; clone size: .; CDR3 protein: CASSNPQREHTDTQYF; CDR3 DNA: TGTGCCAGCAGCAACCCGCAGCGGGAGCACACAGATACGCAGTATTTT
D gene: .; J gene: TRBJ2-3; V gene: TRBV28; clone size: .; CDR3 protein: CASSSTSSISTDTQYF; CDR3 DNA: TGTGCCAGCAGTTCCACTAGCTCGATAAGCACAGATACGCAGTATTTT
D gene: TRBD2; J gene: TRBJ2-7; V gene: TRBV29-1; clone size: .; CDR3 protein: CSVRTSGYEQYF; CDR3 DNA: TGCAGCGTGCGGACTAGCGGCTACGAGCAGTACTTC
D gene: .; J gene: TRBJ2-7; V gene: TRBV6-5; clone size: .; CDR3 protein: CASGSRGRPAYEQYF; CDR3 DNA: TGTGCCAGCGGTTCGAGAGGACGGCCTGCCTACGAGCAGTACTTC
D gene: .; J gene: TRBJ1-6; V gene: TRBV27; clone size: .; CDR3 protein: CASSLSSWGNSPLHF; CDR3 DNA: TGTGCCAGCAGTTTATCGAGCTGGGGGAATTCACCCCTCCACTTT
D gene: .; J gene: TRBJ2-7; V gene: TRBV5-1; clone size: .; CDR3 protein: CASSQAGLSYEQYF; CDR3 DNA: TGCGCCAGCAGCCAAGCGGGCCTCTCCTACGAGCAGTACTTC
D gene: .; J gene: TRBJ1-1; V gene: TRBV20-1; clone size: .; CDR3 protein: CSARGKSNTEAFF; CDR3 DNA: TGCAGTGCTAGGGGGAAGTCTAACACTGAAGCTTTCTTT
D gene: TRBD2; J gene: TRBJ2-1; V gene: TRBV3-1; clone size: few; CDR3 protein: CASSRAGTIVTEQFF; CDR3 DNA: TGTGCCAGCAGTCGCGCCGGGACTATCGTGACTGAGCAGTTCTTC
D gene: TRBD1; J gene: TRBJ1-1; V gene: TRBV6-1; clone size: .; CDR3 protein: CASSEFWTGMNTEAFF; CDR3 DNA: TGTGCCAGCAGTGAATTCTGGACAGGGATGAACACTGAAGCTTTCTTT
D gene: .; J gene: TRBJ2-6; V gene: TRBV12-3/TRBV12-4; clone size: .; CDR3 protein: CASSLGRGGGANVLTF; CDR3 DNA: TGTGCCAGCAGTTTAGGCAGGGGCGGTGGGGCCAACGTCCTGACTTTC
D gene: TRBD2; J gene: TRBJ2-3; V gene: TRBV4-1; clone size: few; CDR3 protein: CASSRTPSSGRMEDTQYF; CDR3 DNA: TGCGCCAGCAGCCGAACCCCTTCTAGCGGGAGGATGGAAGATACGCAGTATTTT
D gene: .; J gene: TRBJ2-5; V gene: TRBV12-3/TRBV12-4; clone size: .; CDR3 protein: CASTLTGRRETQYF; CDR3 DNA: TGTGCCAGCACCCTGACAGGCCGGCGAGAGACCCAGTACTTC
D gene: TRBD1; J gene: TRBJ2-1; V gene: TRBV18; clone size: few; CDR3 protein: CASSPGTGGDEQFF; CDR3 DNA: TGTGCCAGCTCACCTGGGACAGGGGGCGATGAGCAGTTCTTC
D gene: .; J gene: TRBJ2-1; V gene: TRBV10-3; clone size: .; CDR3 protein: CAISGLRVGNEQFF; CDR3 DNA: TGTGCCATCAGTGGACTCCGAGTCGGCAATGAGCAGTTCTTC
D gene: .; J gene: TRBJ2-5; V gene: TRBV11-2; clone size: .; CDR3 protein: CASSLALGPFGQYF; CDR3 DNA: TGTGCCAGCAGCTTAGCGCTCGGTCCATTTGGGCAGTACTTC
D gene: .; J gene: TRBJ2-1; V gene: TRBV7-2; clone size: .; CDR3 protein: CASSTDPPLGNEQFF; CDR3 DNA: TGTGCCAGCAGCACCGACCCCCCTCTTGGGAATGAGCAGTTCTTC
D gene: .; J gene: TRBJ2-5; V gene: TRBV12-3/TRBV12-4; clone size: .; CDR3 protein: CASSGGHAYQETQYF; CDR3 DNA: TGTGCCAGCAGTGGAGGGCACGCTTACCAAGAGACCCAGTACTTC
D gene: .; J gene: TRBJ1-2; V gene: TRBV7-9; clone size: few; CDR3 protein: CACDVGSDGYTF; CDR3 DNA: TGTGCCTGCGACGTCGGGTCTGATGGCTACACCTTC
D gene: .; J gene: TRBJ2-1; V gene: TRBV6-1; clone size: .; CDR3 protein: CASSERWRSYNEQFF; CDR3 DNA: TGTGCCAGCAGTGAACGTTGGAGATCTTACAATGAGCAGTTCTTC
D gene: .; J gene: TRBJ2-7; V gene: TRBV27; clone size: .; CDR3 protein: CASSLMGTSTYEQYF; CDR3 DNA: TGTGCCAGCAGTTTAATGGGCACTTCTACCTACGAGCAGTACTTC
D gene: TRBD1; J gene: TRBJ1-2; V gene: TRBV20-1; clone size: .; CDR3 protein: CSASGGGLYGYTF; CDR3 DNA: TGCAGTGCCTCAGGGGGCGGTCTCTATGGCTACACCTTC
D gene: TRBD2; J gene: TRBJ2-2; V gene: TRBV10-3; clone size: few; CDR3 protein: CAISDPGLAGGLNTGELFF; CDR3 DNA: TGTGCCATCAGTGATCCCGGACTAGCGGGGGGCTTAAACACCGGGGAGCTGTTTTTT
D gene: TRBD1; J gene: TRBJ2-7; V gene: TRBV7-9; clone size: few; CDR3 protein: CASSPRQGVGSYEQYF; CDR3 DNA: TGTGCCAGCAGCCCACGACAGGGGGTAGGATCCTACGAGCAGTACTTC
D gene: .; J gene: TRBJ1-2; V gene: TRBV12-3/TRBV12-4; clone size: .; CDR3 protein: CASRSVKGGPYGYTF; CDR3 DNA: TGTGCCAGCAGATCGGTGAAGGGGGGCCCCTATGGCTACACCTTC
D gene: TRBD1; J gene: TRBJ1-6; V gene: TRBV4-1; clone size: few; CDR3 protein: CASSATGVNSPLHF; CDR3 DNA: TGCGCCAGCAGCGCGACAGGGGTTAATTCACCCCTCCACTTT
D gene: .; J gene: TRBJ2-3; V gene: TRBV20-1; clone size: once; CDR3 protein: CSAWGNTQYF; CDR3 DNA: TGCAGTGCTTGGGGGAATACGCAGTATTTT
D gene: .; J gene: TRBJ2-2; V gene: TRBV11-2; clone size: .; CDR3 protein: CASSFEAFGELFF; CDR3 DNA: TGTGCCAGCAGCTTCGAGGCCTTCGGGGAGCTGTTTTTT
D gene: .; J gene: TRBJ1-2; V gene: TRBV6-6; clone size: .; CDR3 protein: CASSYGQENGYTF; CDR3 DNA: TGTGCCAGCAGTTACGGGCAGGAAAACGGCTACACCTTC
D gene: .; J gene: TRBJ1-1; V gene: TRBV12-3/TRBV12-4; clone size: .; CDR3 protein: CASSLAQGAEAFF; CDR3 DNA: TGTGCCAGCAGTTTAGCGCAGGGCGCTGAAGCTTTCTTT
D gene: .; J gene: TRBJ2-5; V gene: TRBV5-1; clone size: few; CDR3 protein: CASSVSKETQYF; CDR3 DNA: TGCGCCAGCAGCGTCTCCAAAGAGACCCAGTACTTC
D gene: .; J gene: TRBJ2-7; V gene: TRBV20-1; clone size: once; CDR3 protein: CSAMAVQAGSYEQYF; CDR3 DNA: TGCAGTGCTATGGCTGTACAGGCCGGCTCCTACGAGCAGTACTTC
D gene: TRBD1; J gene: TRBJ2-1; V gene: TRBV11-1; clone size: few; CDR3 protein: CASSWEGTGYNEQFF; CDR3 DNA: TGTGCCAGCAGCTGGGAGGGGACAGGGTACAATGAGCAGTTCTTC